These 6 T cell receptor beta chains share one sample of origin, sequenced in a study of blood T cell repertoires in COVID-19. Method: immunoSEQ multiplex PCR; TCRdb's copy keeps in-frame clones and lacks some. Counted here are about 470,000 clones, 87% occurring once; the ten biggest clones make up 0.7%. The sample comprised PBMCs or T cells enriched from blood (not recorded which). All receptors derive from a young woman who had recovered from COVID-19.

The chain combines TRBV25-1 with TRBJ2-1, with 12 positions matching TRBD2. Trimming at V came to 5 bases and at J to 2 bases, leaving 1 base not matched to a gene. Germline CDR1 is MGHDK and CDR2 is SYGVNS. This CDR3 comprises 15 residues. This CDR3 reads CASSLAGGPYNEQFF. The CDR3, as DNA: TGTGCCAGCAGTCTAGCGGGGGGGCCCTACAATGAGCAGTTCTTC.

This chain connects TRBV11-2 to TRBJ1-2, with 8 nucleotides matching TRBD1. From germline, CDR1 is SGHAT and CDR2 FQNNGV. This CDR3 is built from 14 residues. V lost 5 bases, J lost 2 bases, and 4 bases stayed unmatched. DNA of the CDR3: TGTGCCAGCAGCACCGACAGGGGAAACTATGGCTACACCTTC. Its protein is CASSTDRGNYGYTF.

The chain joins TRBV2 to TRBJ2-2, with 7 bases fitting TRBD1. CDR1 SNHLY and CDR2 FYNNEI come from the germline V gene. The CDR3 extends over 15 amino acids. J was trimmed by 0 bases and V by 6 bases; bases with no gene match: 4. DNA of the CDR3: TGTGCCAGCAGCGGACAGGCACCGAACACCGGGGAGCTGTTTTTT. Residues: CASSGQAPNTGELFF.

This chain joins TRBV25-1 and TRBJ2-1, with D tentatively TRBD2 (7 bases). Trimming stripped 2 bases from V and 5 bases from J, with 16 bases between. The CDR3 sequence is 16 residues long. CDR1 is MGHDK and CDR2 is SYGVNS in the germline V gene. The DNA for the CDR3 is TGTGCCAGCAGTGAACGGGGGGCAGGGCCTGACAATGAGCAGTTCTTC. Encoded protein: CASSERGAGPDNEQFF. Based on the CDR3 plus reference TRBV25-1 and TRBJ2-1, the full variable domain is EADIYQTPRYLVIGTGKKITLECSQTMGHDKMYWYQQDPGMELHLIHYSYGVNSTEKGDLSSESTVSRIRTEHFPLTLESARPSHTSQYLCASSERGAGPDNEQFFGPGTRLTVL.

The CDR3 DNA follows: TGCGCCAGCAGCTTGGAAACAGGGAATAACTATGGCTACACCTTC. This sequence encodes CASSLETGNNYGYTF. The chain uses TRBV5-1 and TRBJ1-2, with D maybe TRBD1 (6 bases). Germline V gene data show CDR1 as SGHRS and CDR2 as YFSETQ. This CDR3 has 15 residues. Trimming cost V 0 bases and J 1 base, with 10 bases left between them. The full variable domain, in which reference TRBV5-1 and TRBJ1-2 provide the parts outside the CDR3, is KAGVTQTPRYLIKTRGQQVTLSCSPISGHRSVSWYQQTPGQGLQFLFEYFSETQRNKGNFPGRFSGRQFSNSRSEMNVSTLELGDSALYLCASSLETGNNYGYTFGSGTRLTVV.

This clone was seen just once. The chain uses TRBV19 and TRBJ1-3; the D gene is possibly TRBD1 (5 bases). The CDR3 extends over 17 amino acids. V was shortened by 4 bases and J by 4 bases, with 20 bases between the two germline ends. Looked up from germline, CDR1 is LNHDA and CDR2 is SQIVND (reference sequence). The CDR3 region has the DNA TGTGCCAGTAGTAATGACAGTCCCTACCGCTCCGGAAACACCATATATTTT. Translating it yields CASSNDSPYRSGNTIYF.